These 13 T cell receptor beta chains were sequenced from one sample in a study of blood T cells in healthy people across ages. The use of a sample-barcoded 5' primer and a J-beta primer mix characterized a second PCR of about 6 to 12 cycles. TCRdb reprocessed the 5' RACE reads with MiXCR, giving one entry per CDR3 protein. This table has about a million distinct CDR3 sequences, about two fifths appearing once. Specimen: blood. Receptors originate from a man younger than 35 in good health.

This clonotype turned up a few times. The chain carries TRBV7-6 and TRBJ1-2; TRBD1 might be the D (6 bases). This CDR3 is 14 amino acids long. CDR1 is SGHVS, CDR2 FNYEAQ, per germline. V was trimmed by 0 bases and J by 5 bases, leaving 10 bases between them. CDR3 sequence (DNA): TGTGCCAGCAGCTTAGCACCGGACAGTTATGGCTACACCTTC. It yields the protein CASSLAPDSYGYTF.

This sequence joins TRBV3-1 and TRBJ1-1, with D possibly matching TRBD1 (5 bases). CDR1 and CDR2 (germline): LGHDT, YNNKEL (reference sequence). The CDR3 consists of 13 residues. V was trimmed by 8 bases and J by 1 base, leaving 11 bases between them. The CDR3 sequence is CASGRDENTEAFF. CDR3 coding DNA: TGTGCCAGCGGCAGGGACGAGAACACTGAAGCTTTCTTT.

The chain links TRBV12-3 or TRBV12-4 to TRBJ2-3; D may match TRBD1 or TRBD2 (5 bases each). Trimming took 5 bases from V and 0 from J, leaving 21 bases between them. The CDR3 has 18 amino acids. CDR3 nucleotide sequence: TGTGCCAGCAGTCTGCCCCCACCGGGACCCAATAGCACAGATACGCAGTATTTT. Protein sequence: CASSLPPPGPNSTDTQYF.

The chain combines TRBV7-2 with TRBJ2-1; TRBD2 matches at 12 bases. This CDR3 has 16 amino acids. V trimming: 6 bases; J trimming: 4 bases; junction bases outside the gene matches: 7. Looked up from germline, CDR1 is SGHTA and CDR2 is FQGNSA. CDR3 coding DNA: TGTGCCAGCAGTCAGACGCTAGCGGGGGGGTACAATGAGCAGTTCTTC. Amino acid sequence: CASSQTLAGGYNEQFF. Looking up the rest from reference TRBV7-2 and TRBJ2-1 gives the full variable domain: GAGVSQSPSNKVTEKGKDVELRCDPISGHTALYWYRQSLGQGLEFLIYFQGNSAPDKSGLPSDRFSAERTGGSVSTLTIQRTQQEDSAVYLCASSQTLAGGYNEQFFGPGTRLTVL.

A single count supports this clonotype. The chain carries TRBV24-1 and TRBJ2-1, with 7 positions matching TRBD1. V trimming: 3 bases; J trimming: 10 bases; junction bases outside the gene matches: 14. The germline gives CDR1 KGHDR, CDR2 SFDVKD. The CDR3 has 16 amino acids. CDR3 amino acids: CATSDIRDSGRKEQFF. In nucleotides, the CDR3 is TGTGCCACCAGTGATATCCGGGACAGTGGGCGCAAAGAGCAGTTCTTC.

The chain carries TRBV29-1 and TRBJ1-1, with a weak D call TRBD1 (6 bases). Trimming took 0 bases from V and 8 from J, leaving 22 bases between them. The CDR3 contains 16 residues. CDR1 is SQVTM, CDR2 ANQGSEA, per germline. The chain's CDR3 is CSVEDVSIGGPTEAFF. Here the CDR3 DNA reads TGCAGCGTTGAAGACGTGAGCATTGGGGGGCCGACCGAAGCTTTCTTT.

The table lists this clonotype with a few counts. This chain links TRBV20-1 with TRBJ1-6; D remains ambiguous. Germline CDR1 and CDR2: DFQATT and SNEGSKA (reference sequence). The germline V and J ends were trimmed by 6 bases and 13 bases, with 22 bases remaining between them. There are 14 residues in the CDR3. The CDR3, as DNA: TGCAGTGCCACGAGAGATCTTGCCCTCTCTCCCCTCCACTTT. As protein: CSATRDLALSPLHF.

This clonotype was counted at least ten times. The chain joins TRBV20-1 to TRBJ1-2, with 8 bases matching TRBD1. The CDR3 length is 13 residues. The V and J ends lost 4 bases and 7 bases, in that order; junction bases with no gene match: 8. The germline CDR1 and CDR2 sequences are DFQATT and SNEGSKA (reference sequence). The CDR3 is CSAIRTGRFGYTF. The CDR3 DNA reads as TGCAGTGCTATAAGGACAGGGAGGTTTGGCTACACCTTC.

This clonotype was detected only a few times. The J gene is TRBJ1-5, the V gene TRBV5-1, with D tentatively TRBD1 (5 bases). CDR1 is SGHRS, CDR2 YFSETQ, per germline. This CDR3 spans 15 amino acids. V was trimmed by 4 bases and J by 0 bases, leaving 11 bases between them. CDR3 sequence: CASSTGADSNQPQHF. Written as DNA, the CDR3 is TGCGCCAGCAGCACCGGGGCAGATAGCAATCAGCCCCAGCATTTT.

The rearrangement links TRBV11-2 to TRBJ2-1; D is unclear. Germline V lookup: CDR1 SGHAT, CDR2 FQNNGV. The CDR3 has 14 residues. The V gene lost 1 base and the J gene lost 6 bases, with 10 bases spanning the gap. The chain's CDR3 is CASSLGIGGNEQFF. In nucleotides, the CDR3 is TGTGCCAGCAGCTTAGGAATAGGCGGCAATGAGCAGTTCTTC.

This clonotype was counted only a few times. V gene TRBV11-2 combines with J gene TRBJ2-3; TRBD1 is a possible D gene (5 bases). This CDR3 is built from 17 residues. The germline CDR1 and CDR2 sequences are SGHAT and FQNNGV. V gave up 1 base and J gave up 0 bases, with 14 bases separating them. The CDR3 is CASSLGFDRMSTDTQYF. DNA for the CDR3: TGTGCCAGCAGCTTAGGCTTCGACAGAATGAGCACAGATACGCAGTATTTT.

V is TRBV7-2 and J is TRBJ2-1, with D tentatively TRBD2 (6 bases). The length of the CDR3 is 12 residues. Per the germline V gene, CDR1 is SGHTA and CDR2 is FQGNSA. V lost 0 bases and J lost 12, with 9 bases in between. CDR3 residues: CASSLAGGAQFF. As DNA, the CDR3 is TGTGCCAGCAGCTTAGCGGGGGGAGCGCAGTTCTTC.

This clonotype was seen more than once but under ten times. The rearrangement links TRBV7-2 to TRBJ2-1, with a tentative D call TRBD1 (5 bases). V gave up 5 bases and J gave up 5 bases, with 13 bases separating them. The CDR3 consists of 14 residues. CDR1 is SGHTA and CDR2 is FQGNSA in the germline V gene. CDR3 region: CASSPNWGDNEQFF. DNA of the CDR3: TGTGCCAGCAGCCCTAACTGGGGCGACAATGAGCAGTTCTTC.